This TCR beta chain emerged from a study of T-cell reconstitution after alpha-beta-depleted transplantation in children. For TCRbeta, the library was prepared with unique molecular identifiers. Using its own MiXCR run on the PCR reads, TCRdb lists one record per CDR3 protein. In the table there are 90,000 to 130,000 distinct CDR3 sequences, 10% of which are singletons. Trimming took 0 bases from V and 4 from J, leaving 20 bases between them. Germline CDR1 and CDR2: LGHNA and YSLEER. This CDR3 comprises 18 residues. The sample holds many counts of this clonotype. The chain is built from TRBV4-3 and TRBJ2-3; a weak D match, TRBD1 (6 bases). Sequences were derived from PBMCs from the stem cell graft donor, sampled from the stem cell graft. This sequence was found in a human donor who donated a stem cell graft to a child with acute lymphoblastic leukemia. The CDR3 loop reads CASSQDLVGKAGADTQYF. The CDR3 DNA follows: TGCGCCAGCAGCCAAGATCTCGTCGGGAAGGCAGGGGCAGATACGCAGTATTTT.